These 22 T cell receptor beta chains were sequenced from one sample in a study of T cell repertoires in cytomegalovirus infection. MiXCR, run by TCRdb on the reads, gives a single entry per CDR3 protein. The sample consists of fewer than 550,000 distinct CDR3 sequences, approximately 15% of them appearing once. Sequencing input: CD8+ T cells from PBMCs. These receptors all come from a human donor in good health (CMV status not recorded). Some clones in this sample may be carry-over from other donors' samples.

The rearrangement links TRBV20-1 to TRBJ2-7; 8 bases fit TRBD2. Germline V CDR1 and CDR2: DFQATT, SNEGSKA (reference sequence). The CDR3 is made up of 14 amino acids. The CDR3 sequence: CRPRPRGRSYEQYF. The CDR3 DNA is TGCAGGCCCCGCCCTCGCGGGAGGAGCTACGAGCAGTACTTC.

Written as DNA, the CDR3 is TGTGCCAGCAGTTCGACAGGGAGTAGCGCCCTCCACTTT. It encodes CASSSTGSSALHF. The chain is built from TRBV12-3 or TRBV12-4 and TRBJ1-6, with 7 bases that match TRBD1. The CDR3 runs 13 residues. The V and J ends lost 4 bases and 14 bases, in that order; junction bases with no gene match: 8.

The sample holds many counts of this clonotype. The chain recombines TRBV6-5 with TRBJ2-1; D remains ambiguous. The germline gives CDR1 MNHEY, CDR2 SVGAGI. The length of the CDR3 is 15 residues. The V end was cut by 0 bases, the J end by 6 bases, with 12 bases between. This CDR3 reads CASSYSSGPGNEQFF. CDR3 nucleotide sequence: TGTGCCAGCAGTTACTCCTCAGGCCCGGGCAATGAGCAGTTCTTC.

This clonotype was detected a few times. The chain carries TRBV9 and TRBJ2-3; TRBD1 matches at 7 bases. The CDR3 has 16 amino acids. Per germline, CDR1 SGDLS and CDR2 YYNGEE. With V trimmed by 3 bases and J by 0 bases, 7 bases remained unmatched. The CDR3 sequence: CASSARQGQSTDTQYF. Written as DNA, the CDR3 is TGTGCCAGCAGCGCAAGACAGGGACAAAGCACAGATACGCAGTATTTT.

CDR3 sequence (DNA): TGTGCCTGGACCTCGGGACAGGGGGGAGAGACCCAGTACTTC. Translated, it gives CAWTSGQGGETQYF. The J gene is TRBJ2-5, the V gene TRBV30, with TRBD1 identical over 11 bases. V dropped 4 bases and J dropped 4; count of bases not matched to a gene: 5. Germline V gene data show CDR1 as GTSNPN and CDR2 as SVGIG (reference sequence). This CDR3 region has 14 residues.

This chain uses TRBV29-1 with TRBJ2-7; 7 bases agree with TRBD2. The V segment lost 7 bases and the J segment 0 bases; nucleotides outside the gene matches: 9. This CDR3 is 14 amino acids long. Germline assignment: CDR1 SQVTM and CDR2 ANQGSEA. CDR3 loop: CSAHGGTTSYEQYF. CDR3 DNA: TGCAGCGCCCATGGGGGGACTACCTCCTACGAGCAGTACTTC.

This clonotype has just a few counts. The rearrangement uses TRBV19 and TRBJ1-5; no reliable D call. Trimming left V 8 bases short and J 6 bases short, with 17 bases between. Germline assignment: CDR1 LNHDA and CDR2 SQIVND (reference sequence). The length of the CDR3 is 14 residues. CDR3 in DNA: TGTGCCAGTTCCATGCGGGGATTTAGTCAGCCCCAGCATTTT. Encoded protein: CASSMRGFSQPQHF.

This clonotype was recorded a few times. J is TRBJ2-2 and V is TRBV24-1, with D maybe TRBD2 (7 bases). V lost 3 bases, J lost 6 bases, and 13 bases lay in between. Germline V gene lookup returns CDR1 KGHDR and CDR2 SFDVKD. This CDR3 region has 15 residues. The CDR3 loop reads CATSDARGAAGELFF. The CDR3 DNA reads as TGTGCCACCAGTGATGCCCGGGGGGCGGCCGGGGAGCTGTTTTTT.

This CDR3 is CASSFWDSTDTQYF. The CDR3 bases are TGTGCCAGCAGCTTCTGGGACAGCACAGATACGCAGTATTTT. The gene calls are TRBV7-9 and TRBJ2-3, with D perhaps matching TRBD1 or TRBD2 (5 bases each). CDR3 length: 14 amino acids. Germline CDR1 and CDR2: SEHNR and FQNEAQ (reference sequence). Between the trimmed V and J ends, which lost 3 bases and 0 bases, there was a span of 7 bases. Complete variable domain (other parts from reference TRBV7-9 and TRBJ2-3): DTGVSQNPRHKITKRGQNVTFRCDPISEHNRLYWYRQTLGQGPEFLTYFQNEAQLEKSRLLSDRFSAERPKGSFSTLEIQRTEQGDSAMYLCASSFWDSTDTQYFGPGTRLTVL.

The chain links TRBV4-1 to TRBJ1-5, with D perhaps matching TRBD1 (6 bases). Trimming took off 1 base at V and 3 bases at J, with 7 bases between the two ends. This CDR3 contains 14 residues. Germline assignment: CDR1 MGHRA and CDR2 YSYEKL. In nucleotides, the CDR3 is TGCGCCAGCAGCCAAGGGGGGCCCAATCAGCCCCAGCATTTT. It translates to CASSQGGPNQPQHF.

In this sample, this clonotype turned up many times. The chain recombines TRBV24-1 with TRBJ2-1, with D perhaps TRBD2 (6 bases). V was clipped by 4 bases and J by 5 bases, with 11 bases between them. Germline CDR1 KGHDR, CDR2 SFDVKD. CDR3 length equals 14 residues. For the CDR3, the DNA is TGTGCCACCAGTGACTTGGGGGGAGACAATGAGCAGTTCTTC. This sequence encodes CATSDLGGDNEQFF.

This clonotype was observed at least ten times. The CDR3 coding sequence is TGTGCCAGCAGCCAGGACTCCTGGGGTAATTCACCCCTCCACTTT. Its translation: CASSQDSWGNSPLHF. This rearrangement joins TRBV14 to TRBJ1-6; no clear D. Germline loops: CDR1 SGHDN, CDR2 FVKESK. The V gene lost 3 bases and the J gene lost 6 bases, with 12 bases spanning the gap. CDR3 length: 15 amino acids.

This clonotype appeared a few times. The chain is built from TRBV2 and TRBJ1-4; no clear D gene. This CDR3 spans 13 amino acids. Trimming left V 9 bases short and J 7 bases short, with 15 bases between. CDR1 is SNHLY, CDR2 FYNNEI, per germline. CDR3 region: CASTLEGGEKLFF. CDR3 DNA sequence: TGTGCCAGTACCCTCGAGGGAGGTGAAAAACTGTTTTTT.

This clonotype was seen ten or more times. The chain links TRBV5-6 to TRBJ1-5; D call uncertain. The length of the CDR3 is 14 residues. CDR1 is SGHDT, CDR2 YYEEEE, per germline. V lost 0 bases and J 2 bases, leaving 6 bases between the germline ends. The CDR3 loop reads CASSLGYGNQPQHF. The CDR3 DNA reads as TGTGCCAGCAGCTTGGGTTACGGCAATCAGCCCCAGCATTTT. Full variable domain (remainder filled in from reference TRBV5-6 and TRBJ1-5): DAGVTQSPTHLIKTRGQQVTLRCSPKSGHDTVSWYQQALGQGPQFIFQYYEEEERQRGNFPDRFSGHQFPNYSSELNVNALLLGDSALYLCASSLGYGNQPQHFGDGTRLSIL.

V and J are TRBV19 and TRBJ2-7; D is undetermined. V lost 6 bases and J lost 5, with 11 bases in between. The germline CDR1 and CDR2 sequences are LNHDA and SQIVND (reference sequence). The CDR3 loop spans 12 amino acids. The CDR3 here is CASSEWKNEQYF. In DNA form, the CDR3 reads TGTGCCAGTAGCGAGTGGAAGAACGAGCAGTACTTC.

This clonotype was seen many times. The J gene is TRBJ2-3, the V gene TRBV6-2 or TRBV6-3; 7 bases are shared with TRBD2. With V trimmed by 0 bases and J by 3 bases, 9 bases remained unmatched. From germline, CDR1 is MNHEY and CDR2 SVGEGT. This CDR3 region has 17 residues. The CDR3 sequence is CASSYSTGLRGTDTQYF. In DNA, the CDR3 is TGTGCCAGCAGTTACTCGACCGGGCTGCGGGGGACAGATACGCAGTATTTT.

This clonotype was counted at least ten times. The V gene is TRBV7-9, the J gene TRBJ2-4; tentative D call: TRBD2 (5 bases). The germline V gene encodes CDR1 SEHNR and CDR2 FQNEAQ (reference sequence). The CDR3 loop spans 16 amino acids. Deletions cut 0 bases from V and 6 bases from J, with 15 bases between. DNA for the CDR3: TGTGCCAGCAGCTTAGCGAGGGCAACTGCGACAAACATTCAGTACTTC. Amino acids: CASSLARATATNIQYF.

The V call is TRBV9, the J call TRBJ2-3; the match to TRBD2 covers 8 bases. The CDR3 sequence is 14 residues long. V was clipped by 4 bases and J by 5 bases; unmatched bases: 6. Germline V gene sequence: CDR1 SGDLS, CDR2 YYNGEE. The CDR3 loop reads CASSFLSGGDTQYF. CDR3 bases: TGTGCCAGCAGCTTTTTGAGCGGGGGAGATACGCAGTATTTT.

This clonotype was detected only a few times. This rearrangement joins TRBV5-6 to TRBJ2-1, with D perhaps being TRBD1 or TRBD2 (5 bases each). CDR1 SGHDT and CDR2 YYEEEE come from the germline V gene. V gave up 3 bases and J gave up 6 bases, with 10 bases separating them. This CDR3 spans 13 amino acids. CDR3 protein: CASSYGAPNEQFF. In nucleotides, the CDR3 is TGTGCCAGCAGCTACGGGGCCCCCAATGAGCAGTTCTTC.

A word on this clonotype: Since no conserved phenylalanine or tryptophan closes the CDR3, a read error is the likely cause. Because the CDR3's place on the DNA is in doubt, the DNA is left out and the CDR3 is given as listed by TCRdb. The chain carries TRBV7-2 and TRBJ1-1; the table's D call, TRBD1, has no DNA check behind it. Germline loops: CDR1 SGHTA, CDR2 FQGNSA. Including both end residues, the CDR3 is 15 amino acids long. CDR3 sequence: CASSHPQGLNTEDFS.

The DNA of the CDR3 is TGCAGCGTTGACTTGCCAGGGAGGTCCTACAATGAGCAGTTCTTC. Its protein is CSVDLPGRSYNEQFF. This chain connects TRBV29-1 to TRBJ2-1; tentative D call: TRBD2 (6 bases). Germline V CDR1 and CDR2: SQVTM, ANQGSEA. This CDR3 is 15 amino acids long. The V and J ends lost 3 bases and 1 base respectively, with 13 bases between them.

This clonotype occurred a few times. This sequence joins TRBV24-1 and TRBJ2-7, with D uncertain. CDR1 and CDR2 from the germline V gene are KGHDR and SFDVKD. V was clipped by 6 bases and J by 4 bases, with 12 bases between them. The CDR3 totals 13 residues. CDR3 sequence: CATSRATGYEQYF. The CDR3, as DNA: TGTGCCACCAGTCGGGCGACTGGATACGAGCAGTACTTC.